The 22 T cell receptor beta chains below come from one sample, sequenced in a study of blood T cell repertoires in COVID-19. The method was immunoSEQ multiplex PCR; TCRdb's version includes in-frame clones alone and lacks a portion of them. The sample has some 180,000 clones, about 90% seen once; the top ten hold about 20%. The sequenced sample consisted of peripheral blood. These receptors were collected from a man aged 70 or older with active or convalescent COVID-19.

The V gene is TRBV13, the J gene TRBJ2-3, with 9 nucleotides matching TRBD2. Germline trimming cut 11 bases from V and 4 bases from J; bases unmatched to any gene: 7. The CDR3 has 13 amino acids. Germline CDR1 and CDR2: PRHDT and FYEKMQ (reference sequence). CDR3 sequence: CAGGAGGADTQYF. The CDR3 nucleotides read TGTGCCGGGGGAGCGGGGGGCGCAGATACGCAGTATTTT. The whole variable domain, filled in from reference TRBV13 and TRBJ2-3, reads AAGVIQSPRHLIKEKRETATLKCYPIPRHDTVYWYQQGPGQDPQFLISFYEKMQSDKGSIPDRFSAQQFSDYHSELNMSSLELGDSALYFCAGGAGGADTQYFGPGTRLTVL.

The chain recombines TRBV5-1 with TRBJ1-1; D is ambiguous. The CDR3 extends over 14 amino acids. The germline V and J ends were trimmed by 0 bases and 5 bases, with 11 bases remaining between them. Germline V gene sequence: CDR1 SGHRS, CDR2 YFSETQ. CDR3 in DNA: TGCGCCAGCAGCTTGGCCCTGGAGGTGACTGAAGCTTTCTTT. It translates to CASSLALEVTEAFF.

V and J are TRBV6-5 and TRBJ2-7; 8 bases line up with TRBD1. Germline-derived CDR1 and CDR2 are MNHEY and SVGAGI. This CDR3 region has 14 residues. Germline trimming cut 7 bases from V and 0 bases from J; bases unmatched to any gene: 5. In nucleotides, the CDR3 is TGTGCCAGCACCAGGGACAGGACCTCCTACGAGCAGTACTTC. This encodes CASTRDRTSYEQYF.

The rearrangement uses TRBV28 and TRBJ2-2, with TRBD1 matching over 9 bases. The CDR3 loop spans 15 amino acids. Trimming cost V 6 bases and J 7 bases; bases outside gene matches: 9. Germline loops: CDR1 MDHEN, CDR2 SYDVKM. CDR3 protein: CASRGRTGVFGELFF. The CDR3 DNA reads as TGTGCCAGCAGGGGAAGGACAGGGGTTTTCGGGGAGCTGTTTTTT.

The rearrangement joins TRBV7-2 to TRBJ2-5; 9 nucleotides line up with TRBD1. V was clipped by 6 bases and J by 5 bases; unmatched bases: 7. The CDR3 spans 14 residues. Germline CDR1 and CDR2: SGHTA and FQGNSA. The CDR3 region is CASREQGASETQYF. As DNA, the CDR3 is TGTGCCAGCAGGGAACAGGGGGCAAGCGAGACCCAGTACTTC.

The rearrangement links TRBV30 to TRBJ1-2; possible D gene TRBD1, 5 bases. Trimming left V 2 bases short and J 4 bases short, with 17 bases between. Germline lookup yields CDR1 GTSNPN and CDR2 SVGIG (reference sequence). The CDR3 has 15 amino acids. CDR3 DNA sequence: TGTGCCTGGAGTCAAGCGCCCGACAGCTCCTATGGCTACACCTTC. The encoded protein is CAWSQAPDSSYGYTF.

Here the CDR3 reads CASSLDRVNQPQHF. DNA of the CDR3: TGTGCCAGCAGTCTCGACAGGGTCAATCAGCCCCAGCATTTT. The chain combines TRBV28 with TRBJ1-5; 7 nucleotides match TRBD1. The CDR3 runs to 14 residues. Germline V gene lookup returns CDR1 MDHEN and CDR2 SYDVKM. V was pared by 5 bases and J by 3 bases, with 4 bases of the junction left unmatched.

The V call is TRBV5-8, the J call TRBJ2-5; 9 nucleotides align to TRBD1. From germline, CDR1 is SGHTS and CDR2 YDEGEE. This CDR3 is 18 amino acids long. V lost 4 bases to trimming and J lost 3 bases; unmatched junction nucleotides: 16. The DNA for the CDR3 is TGTGCCAGCAGCACCGCCGGGACAGGGTCGATCGGAGAAGAGACCCAGTACTTC. Translated, it gives CASSTAGTGSIGEETQYF.

J is TRBJ1-5 and V is TRBV19; D is possibly TRBD1 (5 bases). Looked up from germline, CDR1 is LNHDA and CDR2 is SQIVND (reference sequence). The V end was cut by 2 bases, the J end by 2 bases, with 16 bases between. The CDR3 has 17 amino acids. The CDR3 sequence: CASSIPLRGDGNQPQHF. The CDR3 nucleotides are TGTGCCAGTAGTATACCCCTCCGGGGGGACGGCAATCAGCCCCAGCATTTT.

The rearrangement uses TRBV6-9 and TRBJ1-1; 7 bases align to TRBD1. This CDR3 has 16 residues. Per the germline V gene, CDR1 is MNHGY and CDR2 is SVAAGI. V was clipped by 0 bases and J by 1 base; unmatched bases: 5. The CDR3 here is CASSYSSGTENTEAFF. The CDR3 coding sequence is TGTGCCAGCAGTTATTCGTCCGGGACAGAGAACACTGAAGCTTTCTTT.

V gene TRBV3-1 (or the pseudogene TRBV3-2) combines with J gene TRBJ2-1; 8 nucleotides match TRBD2. The junction had 9 bases not matched to a gene; V was cut back by 3 bases and J by 8 bases. The CDR3 contains 15 residues. Germline CDR1 and CDR2: LGHDT and YNNKEL (reference sequence). CDR3 coding DNA: TGTGCCAGCAGCCAGACCGGGGGGGGCTGGGATGAGCAGTTCTTC. Translation: CASSQTGGGWDEQFF.

This chain links TRBV5-1 with TRBJ2-2; maybe TRBD1 (6 bases). CDR1 is SGHRS and CDR2 is YFSETQ in the germline V gene. Trimming stripped 2 bases from V and 2 bases from J, with 16 bases between. The CDR3 has 17 residues. CDR3 sequence reads: CASSLRSAGANTGELFF. The DNA of the CDR3 is TGCGCCAGCAGCTTACGATCAGCAGGGGCTAACACCGGGGAGCTGTTTTTT.

The chain joins TRBV7-2 to TRBJ1-4, with TRBD1 matching 9 bases. Germline CDR1 and CDR2: SGHTA and FQGNSA. V was clipped by 3 bases and J by 8 bases; unmatched bases: 10. The CDR3 length is 16 residues. CDR3 amino acids: CASSFFPGQGEEKLFF. Written as DNA, the CDR3 is TGTGCCAGCAGCTTTTTTCCGGGACAGGGAGAGGAAAAACTGTTTTTT.

This chain connects TRBV2 to TRBJ1-2; 7 positions match TRBD1. Trimming took 8 bases from V and 4 from J; bases not matched to a gene: 10. Germline values: CDR1 SNHLY, CDR2 FYNNEI. CDR3 size: 14 residues. CDR3 sequence reads: CASRKEAGGYGYTF. Written as DNA, the CDR3 is TGTGCCAGCCGAAAGGAAGCAGGGGGCTATGGCTACACCTTC.

The J gene is TRBJ1-4, the V gene TRBV15; D might be TRBD1 (5 bases). Germline lookup yields CDR1 LNHNV and CDR2 YYDKDF (reference sequence). Trimming removed 2 bases from V and 13 bases from J, with 14 bases in between. CDR3 length: 13 amino acids. In DNA form, the CDR3 reads TGTGCCACCAGCAGATCGGGGGTTACGGTACTGTTTTTT. Translated, it gives CATSRSGVTVLFF. Full variable domain (rest looked up from reference TRBV15 and TRBJ1-4): DAMVIQNPRYQVTQFGKPVTLSCSQTLNHNVMYWYQQKSSQAPKLLFHYYDKDFNNEADTPDNFQSRRPNTSFCFLDIRSPGLGDTAMYLCATSRSGVTVLFFGSGTQLSVL.

This chain links TRBV6-1 with TRBJ1-4, with a possible D match to TRBD1 (5 bases). The germline CDR1 and CDR2 sequences are MNHNS and SASEGT. Between the trimmed V and J ends, which lost 0 bases and 8 bases, there was a span of 16 bases. This CDR3 comprises 16 residues. The CDR3, as DNA: TGTGCCAGCAGTGAAGCGCTTGAGGCAGGGAGGGAAAAACTGTTTTTT. Its translation: CASSEALEAGREKLFF.

J is TRBJ2-7 and V is TRBV6-5; possible D gene TRBD1, 6 bases. Trimming removed 2 bases at V and 0 bases at J, with 11 bases between. Germline-derived CDR1 and CDR2 are MNHEY and SVGAGI. This CDR3 is 15 amino acids long. This chain's CDR3 is CASSYVGQSSYEQYF. In nucleotides, the CDR3 is TGTGCCAGCAGTTACGTGGGACAAAGCTCCTACGAGCAGTACTTC.

In this sample, this clone turned up once. This chain links TRBV27 with TRBJ1-2, with D tentatively TRBD1 (5 bases). Germline V gene sequence: CDR1 MNHEY, CDR2 SMNVEV (reference sequence). The CDR3 runs 13 residues. The V end was cut by 6 bases, the J end by 3 bases, with 11 bases between. The CDR3 DNA follows: TGTGCCAGCAGACGAACGGGGGACTATGGCTACACCTTC. Translation: CASRRTGDYGYTF.

The chain couples TRBV2 to TRBJ1-5; D uncertain. Germline V lookup: CDR1 SNHLY, CDR2 FYNNEI. The CDR3 consists of 15 residues. Trimming took off 3 bases at V and 6 bases at J, with 15 bases between the two ends. CDR3 DNA: TGTGCCAGCAGTGACCGGGCCGGAGGGATTCAGCCCCAGCATTTT. Translated: CASSDRAGGIQPQHF.

This chain joins TRBV5-4 and TRBJ2-3; 9 positions agree with TRBD1. V dropped 1 base and J dropped 4; count of bases not matched to a gene: 7. This CDR3 is built from 16 residues. The germline V gene encodes CDR1 SGHNT and CDR2 YYREEE (reference sequence). The CDR3 reads CASSLFGTGNADTQYF. The CDR3 DNA follows: TGTGCCAGCAGCTTGTTCGGGACAGGGAACGCAGATACGCAGTATTTT.

The rearrangement uses TRBV6-5 and TRBJ2-2, with a possible D match to TRBD2 (5 bases). Trimming removed 6 bases at V and 5 bases at J, with 16 bases between. The germline V gene has CDR1 MNHEY and CDR2 SVGAGI. The CDR3 length is 15 residues. The CDR3 spells CASRWTSGGTGELFF. DNA for the CDR3: TGTGCCAGCAGATGGACGAGCGGAGGAACCGGGGAGCTGTTTTTT.

The chain has TRBV9 and TRBJ1-3, with D perhaps TRBD1 (5 bases). CDR3 length: 22 residues. Trimming shortened V by 2 bases and J by 0 bases, and 30 bases separated the two germline ends. Germline V gene lookup returns CDR1 SGDLS and CDR2 YYNGEE. The CDR3 loop is CASSVESRCWVNRFSSGNTIYF. CDR3 DNA: TGTGCCAGCAGCGTCGAAAGTAGGTGCTGGGTGAACAGGTTTTCCTCTGGAAACACCATATATTTT.